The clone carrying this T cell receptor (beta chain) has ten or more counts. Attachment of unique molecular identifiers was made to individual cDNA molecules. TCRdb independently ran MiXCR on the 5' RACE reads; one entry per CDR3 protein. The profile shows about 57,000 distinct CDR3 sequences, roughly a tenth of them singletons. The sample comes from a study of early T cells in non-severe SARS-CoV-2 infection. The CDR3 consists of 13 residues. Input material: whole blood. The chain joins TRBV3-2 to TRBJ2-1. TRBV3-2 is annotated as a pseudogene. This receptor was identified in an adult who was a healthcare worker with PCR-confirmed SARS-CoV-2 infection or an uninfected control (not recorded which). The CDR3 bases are TGTGCCAGCAGCCAAGATCTAGGCGGTGAGCAGTTCTTC. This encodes CASSQDLGGEQFF.